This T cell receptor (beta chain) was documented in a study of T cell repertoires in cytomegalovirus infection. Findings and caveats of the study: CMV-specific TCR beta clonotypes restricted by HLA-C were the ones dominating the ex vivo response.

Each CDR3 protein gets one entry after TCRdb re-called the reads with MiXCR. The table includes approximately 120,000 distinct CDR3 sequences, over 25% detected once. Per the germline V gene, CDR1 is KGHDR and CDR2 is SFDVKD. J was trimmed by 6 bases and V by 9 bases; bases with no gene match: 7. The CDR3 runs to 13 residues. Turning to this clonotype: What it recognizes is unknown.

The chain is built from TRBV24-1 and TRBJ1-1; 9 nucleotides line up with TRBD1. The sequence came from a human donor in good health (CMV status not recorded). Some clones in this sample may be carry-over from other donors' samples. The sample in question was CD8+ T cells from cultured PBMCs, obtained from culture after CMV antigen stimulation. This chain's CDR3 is CATRDRAGPEAFF. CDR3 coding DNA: TGTGCCACCCGGGACAGGGCCGGACCTGAAGCTTTCTTT.